This entry features one T cell receptor (beta chain) sequence. The CDR3 covers 13 residues. The V segment lost 4 bases and the J segment 7 bases; nucleotides outside the gene matches: 7. From germline, CDR1 is SGHTS and CDR2 YDEGEE. These data belong to a study of blood T cell repertoires in COVID-19. Libraries were prepared by immunoSEQ multiplex PCR; TCRdb keeps only in-frame clonotypes and omits some of them. This sample has more than 65,000 clones; around 83% occur once, and the top ten carry 5% to 6%. The V call is TRBV5-8, the J call TRBJ1-1; TRBD1 matches 7 bases. This sequence was found in a man aged 50 to 59 with active COVID-19. Source material: peripheral blood. This CDR3 reads CASSNRGEGEAFF. The CDR3, as DNA: TGTGCCAGCAGCAACAGGGGTGAGGGTGAAGCTTTCTTT.